This T cell receptor beta chain is from a study of T cell responses to AZD1222 COVID-19 vaccine. Doses given second, at about 4 or about 12 weeks, were pooled. Profiled with immunoSEQ multiplex PCR; TCRdb holds only in-frame clones, not every one. There are around 99,000 clones in the sample; approximately 91% occur only once, and about 8.1% lies in the top ten. This clone was observed a few times. Its specificity is not known. Trimming took 7 bases from V and 3 from J; bases not matched to a gene: 11. The CDR3 consists of 16 residues. CDR1 and CDR2 (germline): LNHDA, SQIVND (reference sequence). Study findings and constraints: Vaccine-associated CD4 TCRs spanned spike, dominant at 160-218 and 743-854. Variant regions that are unmutated are reportedly the target of nearly half of spike-specific TCRs.

This sequence originates from an adult who received the AZD1222 COVID-19 vaccine. This specimen consisted of peripheral blood, obtained 28 days after the second AZD1222 dose. The chain recombines TRBV19 with TRBJ2-2; TRBD2 aligns across 7 bases. In DNA form, the CDR3 reads TGTGCCAGTACGGGGCGGGAGTTCCGGGACACCGGGGAGCTGTTTTTT. As protein: CASTGREFRDTGELFF.